This T cell receptor beta chain came from a study of CD8 T cells in Susac syndrome. The CDR3 has 12 amino acids. V lost 8 bases to trimming and J lost 6 bases, with 10 bases between them. The V gene's germline CDR1 is MNHNY and CDR2 SVGAGI (reference sequence). An amount of RNA that ranged from roughly 0.5 to 1 ug was reverse transcribed with random hexamers. TCRdb ran MiXCR on the immunoSEQ multiplex PCR reads and lists one entry per CDR3 protein. The sample carries around 170,000 distinct CDR3 sequences, about 96% recorded once. Sequencing was performed on CD4+ T cells from PBMCs. The source of this sequence is a human donor with Susac syndrome. V gene TRBV6-6 combines with J gene TRBJ2-2; a possible D gene is TRBD2 (6 bases). CDR3 residues: CASCGDPGELFF. CDR3 coding DNA: TGTGCCAGCTGCGGGGATCCCGGGGAGCTGTTTTTT.